What follows are 28 T cell receptor beta chains derived from one specimen sequenced in a study of blood T cell repertoires in COVID-19. Using immunoSEQ multiplex PCR, the repertoire was profiled, and TCRdb retains in-frame clones only, with some absent. Altogether about 230,000 clones are present, under 90% being singletons, with the ten largest covering under 14%. The sequencing input was peripheral blood. Receptors were obtained from a man aged 45-65 years with COVID-19, enrolled during active disease.

The J gene is TRBJ2-7, the V gene TRBV2; D gene uncertain. V lost 7 bases and J lost 1, with 11 bases in between. This CDR3 region has 13 residues. Germline lookup yields CDR1 SNHLY and CDR2 FYNNEI. The CDR3 reads CASTVSDSYEQYF. The CDR3 nucleotides read TGTGCCAGCACTGTGTCAGATTCCTACGAGCAGTACTTC.

V is TRBV19 and J is TRBJ1-1; D might be TRBD1 (5 bases). The CDR3 loop spans 14 amino acids. Trimming left V 4 bases short and J 11 bases short, with 20 bases between. Looked up from germline, CDR1 is LNHDA and CDR2 is SQIVND (reference sequence). The CDR3 sequence is CASSTPGGTNLAFF. CDR3 sequence (DNA): TGTGCCAGTAGTACCCCCGGGGGAACCAATCTGGCTTTCTTT.

This clone was picked up one time. V gene TRBV5-1 combines with J gene TRBJ1-1; the match to TRBD1 covers 10 bases. The V segment lost 4 bases and the J segment 1 base; nucleotides outside the gene matches: 7. Germline CDR1 and CDR2: SGHRS and YFSETQ. This CDR3 region has 16 residues. The DNA of the CDR3 is TGCGCCAGCAGCGGAGGACAGGGGGTACGGAACACTGAAGCTTTCTTT. Translation: CASSGGQGVRNTEAFF.

V and J are TRBV14 and TRBJ1-2, with TRBD1 identical over 7 bases. V shed 5 bases and J 4 bases; nucleotides not matched to a gene: 7. CDR1 is SGHDN and CDR2 is FVKESK in the germline V gene. The CDR3 runs to 14 residues. Here the CDR3 DNA reads TGTGCCAGCAGCGGCAGGGGGACTCTCTATGGCTACACCTTC. Translated, it gives CASSGRGTLYGYTF.

This sequence joins TRBV5-4 and TRBJ2-5; 8 bases fit TRBD1. Germline CDR1 SGHNT, CDR2 YYREEE (reference sequence). Trimming took 2 bases from V and 1 from J; bases not matched to a gene: 4. CDR3 length: 15 residues. The CDR3 region has the DNA TGTGCCAGCAGCTTCGACAGGGGTGTCCAAGAGACCCAGTACTTC. Amino acid sequence: CASSFDRGVQETQYF. The full variable domain, rest sourced from reference TRBV5-4 and TRBJ2-5, is ETGVTQSPTHLIKTRGQQVTLRCSSQSGHNTVSWYQQALGQGPQFIFQYYREEENGRGNFPPRFSGLQFPNYSSELNVNALELDDSALYLCASSFDRGVQETQYFGPGTRLLVL.

There are a few counts of this clone. This chain uses TRBV10-2 with TRBJ2-7; D ambiguous. This CDR3 is built from 12 residues. The germline CDR1 and CDR2 sequences are WSHSY and SAAADI. V was cut by 4 bases and J by 5 bases, with 9 bases left in between. The CDR3 spells CASSGGGNEQYF. CDR3 coding DNA: TGCGCCAGCAGTGGTGGCGGAAACGAGCAGTACTTC.

V gene TRBV5-1 combines with J gene TRBJ1-1; no clear D gene. V lost 4 bases to trimming and J lost 5 bases, with 12 bases between them. The CDR3 is made up of 13 amino acids. Germline CDR1 is SGHRS and CDR2 is YFSETQ. Written as DNA, the CDR3 is TGCGCCAGCAGCACCTCGGCCGGGACTGAAGCTTTCTTT. Translated, it gives CASSTSAGTEAFF.

V usage is TRBV5-4 and J usage is TRBJ1-2; 8 bases line up with TRBD1. CDR3 length equals 16 residues. Germline V gives CDR1 SGHNT, CDR2 YYREEE (reference sequence). V was clipped by 4 bases and J by 0 bases; unmatched bases: 8. The CDR3 protein is CASSQGTGTSNYGYTF. For the CDR3, the DNA is TGTGCCAGCAGCCAAGGGACAGGAACGTCTAACTATGGCTACACCTTC.

The chain uses TRBV4-2 and TRBJ1-5; D is uncertain. Germline V CDR1 and CDR2: LGHNA, YNFKEQ. CDR3 size: 14 residues. Trimming removed 1 base from V and 7 bases from J, with 11 bases in between. CDR3 residues: CASSQGRDGQPQHF. CDR3 bases: TGTGCCAGCAGCCAAGGCCGGGATGGACAGCCCCAGCATTTT.

The chain uses TRBV9 and TRBJ1-5; tentatively, D is TRBD1 (5 bases). The CDR3 length is 15 residues. Germline-derived CDR1 and CDR2 are SGDLS and YYNGEE. V lost 0 bases to trimming and J lost 3 bases, with 10 bases between them. CDR3 loop: CASSVAPGFNQPQHF. In DNA form, the CDR3 reads TGTGCCAGCAGCGTAGCTCCAGGGTTCAATCAGCCCCAGCATTTT. Supplemented by reference TRBV9 and TRBJ1-5, the full variable domain reads DSGVTQTPKHLITATGQRVTLRCSPRSGDLSVYWYQQSLDQGLQFLIQYYNGEERAKGNILERFSAQQFPDLHSELNLSSLELGDSALYFCASSVAPGFNQPQHFGDGTRLSIL.

The chain links TRBV7-2 to TRBJ1-6; 10 bases fit TRBD1. Germline assignment: CDR1 SGHTA and CDR2 FQGNSA. J was trimmed by 5 bases and V by 5 bases; bases with no gene match: 3. The CDR3 extends over 15 amino acids. CDR3 amino acids: CASSGQGGNNSPLHF. For the CDR3, the DNA is TGTGCCAGCAGCGGACAGGGGGGGAATAATTCACCCCTCCACTTT.

This chain links TRBV21-1 with TRBJ1-5; the D call of TRBD1 is as the table states it, not checked on the DNA. TRBV21-1 is described as a pseudogene. The CDR3 spans 17 residues. CDR3 nucleotide sequence: TGTGCCAGCAGCAAAAAACCCCCCTCAGGCAGCAATCAGCCCCAGCATTTT. Protein: CASSKKPPSGSNQPQHF.

The chain employs TRBV19 and TRBJ1-2, with D tentatively TRBD1 (6 bases). V was pared by 10 bases and J by 1 base, with 16 bases between. The CDR3 is 14 residues long. The germline gives CDR1 LNHDA, CDR2 SQIVND (reference sequence). This CDR3 is CATKRGGSNYGYTF. CDR3 in DNA: TGTGCCACCAAGAGGGGGGGCAGTAACTATGGCTACACCTTC.

This clone was found once. CDR3: CASTGATRLLPRLGTGELFF. DNA of the CDR3: TGTGCCAGTACTGGGGCGACTAGATTGTTGCCGAGGCTCGGCACCGGGGAGCTGTTTTTT. The chain has TRBV19 and TRBJ2-2, with D possibly being TRBD2 (6 bases). This CDR3 is 20 amino acids long. Germline CDR1 reads LNHDA; CDR2 reads SQIVND (reference sequence). Trimming took 7 bases from V and 4 from J, leaving 31 bases between them.

This chain connects TRBV5-1 to TRBJ2-1; 7 nucleotides align to TRBD1. The CDR3 length is 16 residues. Germline values: CDR1 SGHRS, CDR2 YFSETQ. Trimming took 4 bases from V and 0 from J; bases not matched to a gene: 7. The CDR3 DNA is TGCGCCAGCAGCCTCGCGGCAGGGGGCTCCTACAATGAGCAGTTCTTC. This sequence encodes CASSLAAGGSYNEQFF.

The chain is built from TRBV5-4 and TRBJ1-3, with D perhaps TRBD1 (6 bases). The CDR3 totals 17 residues. V was pared by 4 bases and J by 0 bases, with 17 bases between. Germline V gene data show CDR1 as SGHNT and CDR2 as YYREEE (reference sequence). CDR3 loop: CASSPLGQPHSGNTIYF. The CDR3 DNA reads as TGTGCCAGCAGCCCTCTCGGACAGCCACACTCTGGAAACACCATATATTTT.

The chain uses TRBV3-1 (or the pseudogene TRBV3-2) and TRBJ2-2, with 14 nucleotides matching TRBD2. The junction had 10 bases not matched to a gene; V was cut back by 6 bases and J by 1 base. The CDR3 totals 19 residues. Germline lookup yields CDR1 LGHDT and CDR2 YNNKEL (reference sequence). CDR3 sequence: CASRPRLGLAGGNTGELFF. The CDR3 DNA is TGTGCCAGCAGACCAAGACTTGGACTAGCGGGAGGGAACACCGGGGAGCTGTTTTTT.

The chain recombines TRBV24-1 with TRBJ1-1; 10 nucleotides match TRBD1. Germline V gene data show CDR1 as KGHDR and CDR2 as SFDVKD. V trimming: 3 bases; J trimming: 4 bases; junction bases outside the gene matches: 4. CDR3 size: 15 residues. CDR3 amino acids: CATSDPGTGVTEAFF. DNA of the CDR3: TGTGCCACCAGTGATCCCGGGACAGGGGTCACTGAAGCTTTCTTT.

The chain links TRBV28 to TRBJ1-2; tentatively, D is TRBD1 (5 bases). In germline, CDR1 is MDHEN, CDR2 SYDVKM. V dropped 4 bases and J dropped 0 bases, with 12 bases sitting between them. The CDR3 consists of 15 residues. For the CDR3, the DNA is TGTGCCAGCAGTTACGGGGGGAGCGCTAACTATGGCTACACCTTC. Its protein product is CASSYGGSANYGYTF.

The rearrangement joins TRBV5-1 to TRBJ1-3; 8 bases agree with TRBD1. The J segment lost 0 bases and the V segment lost 7 bases, leaving 3 bases of the junction unmatched. CDR3 length: 14 amino acids. Germline CDR1 reads SGHRS; CDR2 reads YFSETQ. The CDR3 here is CASGGTGSGNTIYF. For the CDR3, the DNA is TGCGCCAGCGGGGGGACAGGCTCTGGAAACACCATATATTTT.

This clone was seen more than once but under ten times. The V gene is TRBV5-6, the J gene TRBJ1-4; 7 bases agree with TRBD1. J lost 8 bases, V lost 3 bases, and 10 bases had no gene match. The CDR3 is 15 residues long. Germline CDR1 is SGHDT and CDR2 is YYEEEE. In DNA form, the CDR3 reads TGTGCCAGCAGCTCCACGACAGGGTTGGAGGAAAAACTGTTTTTT. Its translation is CASSSTTGLEEKLFF.

The genes are TRBV19 and TRBJ1-5; a possible D gene is TRBD1 (6 bases). Trimming took 7 bases from V and 9 from J, leaving 25 bases between them. Germline-derived CDR1 and CDR2 are LNHDA and SQIVND (reference sequence). This CDR3 has 16 residues. Here the CDR3 DNA reads TGTGCCAGTACTAAAATAAGTGGGGACATTTCCTCGCCCCAGCATTTT. The encoded protein is CASTKISGDISSPQHF.

The chain combines TRBV7-9 with TRBJ2-7, with 9 bases fitting TRBD1. Germline V gives CDR1 SEHNR, CDR2 FQNEAQ (reference sequence). This CDR3 has 16 residues. V lost 5 bases and J lost 2; bases outside the gene matches: 10. Here the CDR3 DNA reads TGTGCCAGCAGCCCACATCGGGACAGGGAAACCTACGAGCAGTACTTC. Protein product: CASSPHRDRETYEQYF.

In its sample, this clone was seen a few times. J is TRBJ1-5 and V is TRBV18; TRBD1 might be the D (5 bases). Trimming removed 1 base at V and 6 bases at J, with 13 bases between. The germline V gene has CDR1 KGHSH and CDR2 LQKENI. The CDR3 runs 15 residues. The chain's CDR3 is CASSPLEGLGQPQHF. The CDR3 bases are TGTGCCAGCTCACCACTGGAGGGGCTGGGTCAGCCCCAGCATTTT.

The chain recombines TRBV6-6 with TRBJ2-7; D gene uncertain. The V gene lost 8 bases and the J gene lost 6 bases, with 11 bases spanning the gap. This CDR3 is built from 11 residues. In germline, CDR1 is MNHNY, CDR2 SVGAGI (reference sequence). The CDR3 DNA is TGTGCCAGCCTTCTGGGCGTCGAGCAGTACTTC. This gives the protein CASLLGVEQYF.

The rearrangement links TRBV18 to TRBJ2-3; 8 positions match TRBD2. V gave up 6 bases and J gave up 0 bases; unmatched junction bases: 5. CDR3 length equals 15 residues. CDR1 is KGHSH, CDR2 LQKENI, per germline. The CDR3 spells CASSPRGGSTDTQYF. CDR3 nucleotide sequence: TGTGCCAGCTCCCCCCGGGGGGGCAGCACAGATACGCAGTATTTT. The full variable domain, its missing parts supplied by reference TRBV18 and TRBJ2-3, is NAGVMQNPRHLVRRRGQEARLRCSPMKGHSHVYWYRQLPEEGLKFMVYLQKENIIDESGMPKERFSAEFPKEGPSILRIQQVVRGDSAAYFCASSPRGGSTDTQYFGPGTRLTVL.

The V call is TRBV7-8, the J call TRBJ1-4; 10 positions match TRBD1. This CDR3 has 15 residues. Germline V gene lookup returns CDR1 SGHVS and CDR2 FQNEAQ. V dropped 5 bases and J dropped 7; count of bases not matched to a gene: 7. CDR3 nucleotide sequence: TGTGCCAGCAGCACCGGGACAGGGGTTGGTGAAAAACTGTTTTTT. Its protein product is CASSTGTGVGEKLFF.

The rearrangement links TRBV5-4 to TRBJ1-3; D unresolved. This CDR3 comprises 16 residues. The germline V and J ends were trimmed by 4 bases and 0 bases, with 14 bases remaining between them. Germline CDR1 is SGHNT and CDR2 is YYREEE (reference sequence). The CDR3 sequence is CASSPGGRTSGNTIYF. The DNA of the CDR3 is TGTGCCAGCAGCCCGGGAGGACGGACCTCTGGAAACACCATATATTTT.